A single sample is the source of the 13 T cell receptor beta chains below, sequenced in a study of T cells after yellow fever vaccination. TCRdb used MiXCR to reprocess the 5' RACE reads, holding one entry per CDR3 protein. In the table there are hundreds of thousands of distinct CDR3 sequences, roughly 12% of which are singletons. This specimen was PBMCs, taken on the day of the yellow fever booster vaccination. These receptors all come from a man aged 25 to 40 who received the YFV17D yellow fever vaccine.

This clonotype was seen a handful of times. DNA of the CDR3: TGTGCCAGCAGCTTAAATGGTCAGGGTGCCATCGAGCAGTACTTC. The encoded protein is CASSLNGQGAIEQYF. The chain uses TRBV7-6 and TRBJ2-7; possible D gene TRBD1, 5 bases. V shed 2 bases and J shed 6 bases, with 17 bases lying between them. CDR3 length: 15 amino acids. The germline CDR1 and CDR2 sequences are SGHVS and FNYEAQ.

This clonotype showed up just a few times. The chain recombines TRBV29-1 with TRBJ2-3; D is uncertain. V dropped 2 bases and J dropped 3 bases, with 3 bases sitting between them. Germline CDR1 SQVTM, CDR2 ANQGSEA. The CDR3 is 11 residues long. CDR3 sequence reads: CSVEQTDTQYF. CDR3 DNA: TGCAGCGTTGAACAGACAGATACGCAGTATTTT.

This clonotype occurred a few times. The chain joins TRBV12-3 or TRBV12-4 to TRBJ2-7; no definite D call. V was pared by 3 bases and J by 9 bases, with 12 bases between. The CDR3 loop spans 12 amino acids. CDR3 sequence (DNA): TGTGCCAGCAGTTTGGGTCGGTGGTCGCAGTACTTC. As protein: CASSLGRWSQYF.

The chain recombines TRBV27 with TRBJ2-4; tentatively, D is TRBD1 or TRBD2 (5 bases each). CDR1 and CDR2 from the germline V gene are MNHEY and SMNVEV (reference sequence). This CDR3 is built from 14 residues. Trimming removed 3 bases at V and 1 base at J, with 7 bases between. In DNA, the CDR3 is TGTGCCAGCAGTTTTGGGGGTGCCAAAAACATTCAGTACTTC. Its translation: CASSFGGAKNIQYF.

This chain links TRBV18 with TRBJ1-4, with TRBD1 matching over 7 bases. The V segment lost 3 bases and the J segment 4 bases; nucleotides outside the gene matches: 11. The CDR3 sequence is 17 residues long. Germline CDR1 KGHSH, CDR2 LQKENI. DNA for the CDR3: TGTGCCAGCTCACCCTTGGGACAGCCCGTAGATAATGAAAAACTGTTTTTT. This gives the protein CASSPLGQPVDNEKLFF.

This clonotype was counted between two and nine times. This rearrangement joins TRBV15 to TRBJ2-1, with D unclear. Trimming removed 4 bases at V and 8 bases at J, with 12 bases between. This CDR3 contains 13 residues. The germline V gene encodes CDR1 LNHNV and CDR2 YYDKDF (reference sequence). CDR3 DNA sequence: TGTGCCACCAGCACCCCTTTTAGGGATGAGCAGTTCTTC. Its translation: CATSTPFRDEQFF.

This clonotype occurred once. This chain uses TRBV21-1 with TRBJ2-4; the table's TRBD1 call for D was not verified on the DNA. TRBV21-1 is a listed pseudogene. The CDR3 spans 16 residues. The CDR3 bases are TGTGCCAGCAGCAAAGTCCGGGGGCCGGCCAAAAACATTCAGTACTTC. Translation gives CASSKVRGPAKNIQYF.

There are a few counts of this clonotype. V and J are TRBV19 and TRBJ2-1, with 7 positions matching TRBD2. CDR1 is LNHDA and CDR2 is SQIVND in the germline V gene (reference sequence). Unmatched junction bases numbered 10, after V lost 4 bases and J lost 4 bases. The CDR3 sequence is 16 residues long. The CDR3 coding sequence is TGTGCCAGTAGTACACTTCTCGGGACTACTTACAATGAGCAGTTCTTC. Amino acids: CASSTLLGTTYNEQFF. The full variable domain, in which reference TRBV19 and TRBJ2-1 provide the parts outside the CDR3, is DGGITQSPKYLFRKEGQNVTLSCEQNLNHDAMYWYRQDPGQGLRLIYYSQIVNDFQKGDIAEGYSVSREKKESFPLTVTSAQKNPTAFYLCASSTLLGTTYNEQFFGPGTRLTVL.

This clonotype was detected a few times. V and J are TRBV9 and TRBJ2-2, with D hard to call. The CDR3 runs 14 residues. From germline, CDR1 is SGDLS and CDR2 YYNGEE. V lost 0 bases and J lost 7, with 10 bases in between. CDR3 sequence reads: CASSVGQKDGELFF. The CDR3 DNA reads as TGTGCCAGCAGCGTAGGGCAGAAGGACGGGGAGCTGTTTTTT.

This clonotype was counted between two and nine times. The V gene is TRBV5-1, the J gene TRBJ1-1; TRBD1 matches at 9 bases. Germline loops: CDR1 SGHRS, CDR2 YFSETQ. The junction had 11 bases not matched to a gene; V was cut back by 2 bases and J by 6 bases. The CDR3 consists of 16 residues. As DNA, the CDR3 is TGCGCCAGCAGCTTAGTTCCGGGACAGGGTGGACCTGAAGCTTTCTTT. Translation gives CASSLVPGQGGPEAFF.

V gene TRBV10-3 combines with J gene TRBJ2-5, with 12 nucleotides matching TRBD2. V shed 4 bases and J 5 bases; nucleotides not matched to a gene: 8. There are 16 residues in the CDR3. Germline CDR1 reads ENHRY; CDR2 reads SYGVKD. CDR3 nucleotides: TGTGCCATCAGTGGCCGACTAGCGGGAGTTGCCGAGACCCAGTACTTC. This encodes CAISGRLAGVAETQYF.

This chain joins TRBV7-2 and TRBJ2-3; TRBD2 aligns across 10 bases. The CDR3 loop spans 15 amino acids. Germline V gene data show CDR1 as SGHTA and CDR2 as FQGNSA. V dropped 5 bases and J dropped 6; count of bases not matched to a gene: 8. CDR3 coding DNA: TGTGCCAGCAGCCCGAGTAGCGGGAGGTTTGATACGCAGTATTTT. Its protein is CASSPSSGRFDTQYF.

This clonotype has only a few counts. The chain links TRBV12-3 or TRBV12-4 to TRBJ1-3; 9 positions agree with TRBD1. V lost 5 bases, J lost 0 bases, and 5 bases stayed unmatched. This CDR3 has 16 amino acids. The CDR3 loop reads CASSTGGSRSGNTIYF. In nucleotides, the CDR3 is TGTGCCAGCAGTACAGGGGGCAGCCGCTCTGGAAACACCATATATTTT.